This T cell receptor (beta chain) was recovered during a study of long-term antiretroviral therapy in people with HIV. About the study: When the earliest samples were collected, ART was typically delayed until CD4 counts fell.

Study findings and constraints: Whereas controls had wider CDR3 length ranges, HIV repertoires had narrower ones.

Points on this clone: Its antigen is not known.

A v3.0 immunoSEQ assay was performed at survey level. The data were produced by immunoSEQ multiplex PCR, yet TCRdb's version contains in-frame clones alone and is incomplete. The profile shows 24,000 or so clones, approximately 83% of them singletons. Sequenced here: unsorted PBMCs, sampled around 4.5 years after starting antiretroviral therapy. This clonotype was obtained from a man under 40 with HIV.

The CDR3 DNA reads TGTGCCACCAGCAGAGGACAGGGGGCATTATTGACTGAAGCTTTCTTT. As protein: CATSRGQGALLTEAFF. V and J are TRBV15 and TRBJ1-1, with TRBD1 matching 10 bases. Trimming took 1 base from V and 5 from J; bases not matched to a gene: 7. This CDR3 has 16 residues. Germline V CDR1 and CDR2: LNHNV, YYDKDF (reference sequence).